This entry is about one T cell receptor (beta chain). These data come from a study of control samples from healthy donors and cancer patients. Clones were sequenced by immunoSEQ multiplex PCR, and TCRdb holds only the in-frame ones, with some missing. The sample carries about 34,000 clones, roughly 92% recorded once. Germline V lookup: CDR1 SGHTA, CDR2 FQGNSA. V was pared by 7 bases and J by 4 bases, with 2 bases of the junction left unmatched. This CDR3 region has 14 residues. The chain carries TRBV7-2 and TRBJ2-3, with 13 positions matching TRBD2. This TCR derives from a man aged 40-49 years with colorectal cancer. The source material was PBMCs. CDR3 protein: CASKTSGGADTQYF. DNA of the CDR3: TGTGCCAGCAAAACTAGCGGGGGGGCAGATACGCAGTATTTT.